Listed below are T cell receptor beta chains from one sample, sequenced in a study of neoadjuvant anti-PD-1 for oral cavity cancer. Clones were read by immunoSEQ multiplex PCR, and TCRdb kept only the in-frame ones, dropping some. The sample lists around 17,000 clones, around 62% occurring once. Material: PBMCs, obtained before nivolumab (anti-PD-1) treatment. Receptor source: a person between 40 and 85 years old with oral cavity squamous cell carcinoma. The CDR3 runs from the conserved cysteine through the conserved F or W. Each record gives: D gene, V gene, clone size, J gene, CDR3 DNA, CDR3 protein. The D gene is left open where the match is weak. Where a row states a size, it is once, few, many or the class of an expanded clone; other rows omit it.

d_call: TRBD2
v_call: TRBV6-1
clone_size: -
j_call: TRBJ2-7
cdr3_nt: TGTGCCAGCAGTGCGACTAGCGGGAGTGGTTACGAGCAGTACTTC
cdr3_aa: CASSATSGSGYEQYF

d_call: -
v_call: TRBV27
clone_size: -
j_call: TRBJ2-1
cdr3_nt: TGTGCCAGCAGGGGAAGGGGGACGACGGGATTTTACAATGAGCAGTTCTTC
cdr3_aa: CASRGRGTTGFYNEQFF

d_call: -
v_call: TRBV2
clone_size: -
j_call: TRBJ2-7
cdr3_nt: TGTGCCAGCAGTGAGGGCAGAGCCTACGAGCAGTACTTC
cdr3_aa: CASSEGRAYEQYF

d_call: -
v_call: TRBV29-1
clone_size: -
j_call: TRBJ2-6
cdr3_nt: TGCAGCGTTGGGGAGGACTCTGGGGCCAACGTCCTGACTTTC
cdr3_aa: CSVGEDSGANVLTF

d_call: -
v_call: TRBV6-5
clone_size: -
j_call: TRBJ1-4
cdr3_nt: TGTGCCAGCAGTTACTCAGGTGATGAAAAACTGTTTTTT
cdr3_aa: CASSYSGDEKLFF

d_call: TRBD2
v_call: TRBV5-4
clone_size: few
j_call: TRBJ2-1
cdr3_nt: TGTGCCAGCAGCTTGGTGGCTAGCGGGACGAATGAGCAGTTCTTC
cdr3_aa: CASSLVASGTNEQFF

d_call: -
v_call: TRBV29-1
clone_size: -
j_call: TRBJ2-7
cdr3_nt: TGCAGCGTTGAACCCGGTACAGGCGCCCTGAGCTCCTACGAGCAGTACTTC
cdr3_aa: CSVEPGTGALSSYEQYF

d_call: -
v_call: TRBV19
clone_size: few
j_call: TRBJ1-5
cdr3_nt: TGTGCCAGTAGTGCGGGGGATCAGAATCAGCCCCAGCATTTT
cdr3_aa: CASSAGDQNQPQHF

d_call: TRBD1
v_call: TRBV5-1
clone_size: -
j_call: TRBJ2-7
cdr3_nt: TGCGCCAGCAGCTTGCAGGGAACAGGGGAGGAGCAGTACTTC
cdr3_aa: CASSLQGTGEEQYF

d_call: TRBD1
v_call: TRBV28
clone_size: -
j_call: TRBJ2-3
cdr3_nt: TGTGCCAGCAGTTCTAGGGCAGGGGGCTGGGCAGATACGCAGTATTTT
cdr3_aa: CASSSRAGGWADTQYF

d_call: -
v_call: TRBV28
clone_size: -
j_call: TRBJ1-4
cdr3_nt: TGTGCCACTACGTCGAATGAAAAACTGTTTTTT
cdr3_aa: CATTSNEKLFF

d_call: -
v_call: TRBV19
clone_size: few
j_call: TRBJ2-2
cdr3_nt: TGTGCCAGTAGGCCCCTATCGGGAGCCACCGGGGAGCTGTTTTTT
cdr3_aa: CASRPLSGATGELFF

d_call: -
v_call: TRBV30
clone_size: -
j_call: TRBJ2-7
cdr3_nt: TGTGCCTGGAGTGTGAACAACGAGCAGTACTTC
cdr3_aa: CAWSVNNEQYF

d_call: -
v_call: TRBV20-1
clone_size: -
j_call: TRBJ1-1
cdr3_nt: TGCAGTTTCGACCAGGCTTTCTTT
cdr3_aa: CSFDQAFF

d_call: -
v_call: TRBV11-3
clone_size: -
j_call: TRBJ2-7
cdr3_nt: TGTGCCAGCAGCTTAGGACCGACGGGCAACGAGCAGTACTTC
cdr3_aa: CASSLGPTGNEQYF

d_call: TRBD1
v_call: TRBV6-5
clone_size: -
j_call: TRBJ2-3
cdr3_nt: TGTGCCAGCAGCCGGACAGGGAGGATAACAGATACGCAGTATTTT
cdr3_aa: CASSRTGRITDTQYF

d_call: -
v_call: TRBV5-4
clone_size: -
j_call: TRBJ2-7
cdr3_nt: TGTGCCTCCCGACGGGGCCTGATGGACGAGCAGTACTTC
cdr3_aa: CASRRGLMDEQYF

d_call: -
v_call: TRBV5-4
clone_size: -
j_call: TRBJ2-3
cdr3_nt: TGTGCCAGCAGCCCCACGACCTCTAGCACAGATACGCAGTATTTT
cdr3_aa: CASSPTTSSTDTQYF

d_call: -
v_call: TRBV6-1
clone_size: -
j_call: TRBJ2-5
cdr3_nt: TGTGCCAGCCCAAGAGCCAAGCCGGGGACCCAGTACTTC
cdr3_aa: CASPRAKPGTQYF

d_call: -
v_call: TRBV9
clone_size: -
j_call: TRBJ2-7
cdr3_nt: TGTGCCAGCAGCGAGCTAGGGGGCAGTGGAGGGGAGCAGTACTTC
cdr3_aa: CASSELGGSGGEQYF

d_call: -
v_call: TRBV2
clone_size: few
j_call: TRBJ1-5
cdr3_nt: TGTGCCAGCAGGGCAGGCTATAGCAATCAGCCCCAGCATTTT
cdr3_aa: CASRAGYSNQPQHF

d_call: TRBD2
v_call: TRBV29-1
clone_size: -
j_call: TRBJ2-1
cdr3_nt: TGCAGCGTTGAAGGAGGACTAGCGGATACGTCCTACAATGAGCAGTTCTTC
cdr3_aa: CSVEGGLADTSYNEQFF

d_call: TRBD1
v_call: TRBV10-1
clone_size: -
j_call: TRBJ1-1
cdr3_nt: TGCGCCAGCAGTGCAGGGGGCACTGAAGCTTTCTTT
cdr3_aa: CASSAGGTEAFF

d_call: -
v_call: TRBV28
clone_size: few
j_call: TRBJ2-3
cdr3_nt: TGTGCCAGCAGCGTCCCCCCCACAGATACGCAGTATTTT
cdr3_aa: CASSVPPTDTQYF

d_call: TRBD2
v_call: TRBV2
clone_size: -
j_call: TRBJ2-5
cdr3_nt: TGTGCCAGCAGTTCTCTTACGGGGGGGGAGACCCAGTACTTC
cdr3_aa: CASSSLTGGETQYF

d_call: -
v_call: TRBV27
clone_size: -
j_call: TRBJ1-2
cdr3_nt: TGTGCCAGCAGTTTAACGGGAGGGATGGGCTACACCTTC
cdr3_aa: CASSLTGGMGYTF

d_call: -
v_call: TRBV6-6
clone_size: -
j_call: TRBJ1-4
cdr3_nt: TGTGCCAGCAGCGAACTGCAGGGCGAAAAACTGTTTTTT
cdr3_aa: CASSELQGEKLFF

d_call: TRBD1
v_call: TRBV30
clone_size: -
j_call: TRBJ2-7
cdr3_nt: TGTGCCTGGGGACAGGGACCCTACGAGCAGTACTTC
cdr3_aa: CAWGQGPYEQYF

d_call: -
v_call: TRBV7-9
clone_size: few
j_call: TRBJ1-5
cdr3_nt: TGTGCCAGCACCGACATCGGGGGTTACGATCAGCCCCAGCATTTT
cdr3_aa: CASTDIGGYDQPQHF

d_call: -
v_call: TRBV30
clone_size: -
j_call: TRBJ2-7
cdr3_nt: TGTGCCTGGAGTTGGACAGGGAGGGACGAGCAGTACTTC
cdr3_aa: CAWSWTGRDEQYF

d_call: -
v_call: TRBV7-6
clone_size: -
j_call: TRBJ2-5
cdr3_nt: TGTGCCAGCAGCTTACTGTCTGAGAAGACCCAGTACTTC
cdr3_aa: CASSLLSEKTQYF

d_call: -
v_call: TRBV7-9
clone_size: few
j_call: TRBJ1-1
cdr3_nt: TGTGCCAGCAGCTTATTGGGGACAACCACAGAAGCTTTCTTT
cdr3_aa: CASSLLGTTTEAFF

d_call: TRBD2
v_call: TRBV7-2
clone_size: -
j_call: TRBJ2-5
cdr3_nt: TGTGCCAGCAGAACCAGCGGGAACCAAGAGACCCAGTACTTC
cdr3_aa: CASRTSGNQETQYF

d_call: TRBD1
v_call: TRBV7-6
clone_size: -
j_call: TRBJ1-5
cdr3_nt: TGTGCCAGCAGCTTATACGGGGGACAGGGTATGCTATGGCCCCAGCATTTT
cdr3_aa: CASSLYGGQGMLWPQHF

d_call: -
v_call: TRBV6-5
clone_size: few
j_call: TRBJ1-1
cdr3_nt: TGTGCCAGCAGCGAACAATCGGGGAACACTGAAGCTTTCTTT
cdr3_aa: CASSEQSGNTEAFF

d_call: -
v_call: TRBV21-1
clone_size: few
j_call: TRBJ1-1
cdr3_nt: TGTGCCAGCAGCAGAACGTGGAGGGGTATGAACACTGAAGCTTTCTTT
cdr3_aa: CASSRTWRGMNTEAFF

d_call: TRBD2
v_call: TRBV6-6
clone_size: -
j_call: TRBJ2-3
cdr3_nt: TGTGCCAGCAGGAGCGGGAGCTACACAGATACGCAGTATTTT
cdr3_aa: CASRSGSYTDTQYF

d_call: -
v_call: TRBV30
clone_size: -
j_call: TRBJ2-5
cdr3_nt: TGTGCCTGGAGTAGCTTAGGAGGGACCCAGTACTTC
cdr3_aa: CAWSSLGGTQYF

d_call: TRBD1
v_call: TRBV27
clone_size: once
j_call: TRBJ2-7
cdr3_nt: TGTGCCAGCAGTTCAGAGACAGGGCATTCCTACGAGCAGTACTTC
cdr3_aa: CASSSETGHSYEQYF

d_call: TRBD1
v_call: TRBV6-6
clone_size: -
j_call: TRBJ1-3
cdr3_nt: TGTGCCAGCAGCGGGACAGGGGATTCAAACACCATATATTTT
cdr3_aa: CASSGTGDSNTIYF

d_call: TRBD1
v_call: TRBV27
clone_size: few
j_call: TRBJ2-2
cdr3_nt: TGTGCCAGCAGTCCCCGGGACAGGAACACCGGGGAGCTGTTTTTT
cdr3_aa: CASSPRDRNTGELFF

d_call: TRBD2
v_call: TRBV5-1
clone_size: -
j_call: TRBJ2-7
cdr3_nt: TGCGCCAGCAGCTTCCGGGGGGAAACCTACGAGCAGTACTTC
cdr3_aa: CASSFRGETYEQYF

d_call: TRBD2
v_call: TRBV18
clone_size: few
j_call: TRBJ2-3
cdr3_nt: TGTGCCAGCTCACCGACTAGCGGGAACACAGATACGCAGTATTTT
cdr3_aa: CASSPTSGNTDTQYF